Shown below are 4 T cell receptor beta chains from a single sample sequenced in a study of blood T cell repertoires in COVID-19. Assay: immunoSEQ multiplex PCR; the TCRdb copy retains only in-frame clones and omits some. The sample lists 250,000 to 300,000 clones; approximately 87% were seen once. Sequenced: peripheral blood. These receptors came from a man aged 55 to 70 who had recovered from COVID-19.

The chain links TRBV29-1 to TRBJ2-3, with D perhaps matching TRBD2 (6 bases). Trimming stripped 1 base from V and 7 bases from J, with 21 bases between. The CDR3 covers 16 residues. Looked up from germline, CDR1 is SQVTM and CDR2 is ANQGSEA. CDR3 nucleotide sequence: TGCAGCGTTGAAGGGAATCTTATTAGCGGAGGGCATACGCAGTATTTT. Protein sequence: CSVEGNLISGGHTQYF.

This rearrangement joins TRBV7-3 to TRBJ2-3; 8 bases align to TRBD2. This CDR3 has 15 amino acids. Germline V gene sequence: CDR1 SGHTA, CDR2 FQGTGA. Unmatched junction bases numbered 7, after V lost 2 bases and J lost 6 bases. The CDR3 region is CASSLSGGTIDTQYF. In nucleotides, the CDR3 is TGTGCCAGCAGCTTATCGGGGGGGACCATCGATACGCAGTATTTT. The variable domain in full, completed from reference TRBV7-3 and TRBJ2-3, reads GAGVSQTPSNKVTEKGKYVELRCDPISGHTALYWYRQSLGQGPEFLIYFQGTGAADDSGLPNDRFFAVRPEGSVSTLKIQRTERGDSAVYLCASSLSGGTIDTQYFGPGTRLTVL.

This chain joins TRBV18 and TRBJ1-1, with D possibly TRBD1 on 5 matching bases. This CDR3 spans 14 amino acids. V shed 1 base and J shed 1 base, with 7 bases lying between them. Germline CDR1 KGHSH, CDR2 LQKENI. CDR3 in amino acids: CASSPLGRNTEAFF. Written as DNA, the CDR3 is TGTGCCAGCTCACCACTGGGGCGGAACACTGAAGCTTTCTTT.

This clone was detected many times. V usage is TRBV7-9 and J usage is TRBJ2-1; a weak D match, TRBD2 (6 bases). With 5 bases removed from V and 8 bases from J, the gap between germline ends came to 22 bases. The CDR3 is 16 amino acids. Germline-derived CDR1 and CDR2 are SEHNR and FQNEAQ (reference sequence). The CDR3 DNA reads TGTGCCAGCAGCCCGACCGGGACTGGTCCCCCCGATGAGCAGTTCTTC. Its protein is CASSPTGTGPPDEQFF.